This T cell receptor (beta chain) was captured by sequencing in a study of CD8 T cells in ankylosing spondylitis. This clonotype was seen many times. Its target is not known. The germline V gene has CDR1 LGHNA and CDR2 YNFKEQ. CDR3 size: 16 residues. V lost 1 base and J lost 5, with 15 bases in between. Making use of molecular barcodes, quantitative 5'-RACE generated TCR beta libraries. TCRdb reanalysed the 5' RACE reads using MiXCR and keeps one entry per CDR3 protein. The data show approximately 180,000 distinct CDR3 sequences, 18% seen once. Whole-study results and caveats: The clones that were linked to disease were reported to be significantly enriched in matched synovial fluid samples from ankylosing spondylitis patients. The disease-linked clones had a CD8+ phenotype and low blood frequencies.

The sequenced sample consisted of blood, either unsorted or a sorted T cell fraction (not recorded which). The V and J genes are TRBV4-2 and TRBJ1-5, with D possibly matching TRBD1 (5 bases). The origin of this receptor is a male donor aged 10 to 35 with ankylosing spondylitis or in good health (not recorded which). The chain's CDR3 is CASSQVGSGDDQPQHF. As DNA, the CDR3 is TGTGCCAGCAGCCAAGTCGGCAGCGGGGACGATCAGCCCCAGCATTTT.